Listed below are T cell receptor beta chains from one sample, sequenced in a study of blood T cell repertoires in COVID-19. Produced via immunoSEQ multiplex PCR; TCRdb's table is partial and in-frame only. The sample holds 95,000 to 150,000 clones, roughly 89% seen once. Specimen: peripheral blood. These receptor sequences come from a woman between 50 and 59 years old with acute or convalescent COVID-19. Each CDR3 is given with its conserved first and last residue. D genes are given only for firm matches. Rows may omit the clone size; those that give it use once, few, many or a size class.

D: TRBD1
length: 15
V: TRBV19
size: NA
J: TRBJ1-1
DNA: TGTGCCAGTAGTAGGGACAGCCCCATGAACACTGAAGCTTTCTTT
CDR3: CASSRDSPMNTEAFF

D: TRBD1
length: 16
V: TRBV5-1
size: few
J: TRBJ2-7
DNA: TGCGCCAGCAGCAGCTCCGGGACAGGGCTTTCTCACGAGCAGTACTTC
CDR3: CASSSSGTGLSHEQYF

D: NA
length: 16
V: TRBV6-5
size: NA
J: TRBJ2-5
DNA: TGTGCCAGCAGTTACTCGGACTCTCTTGGAGGGGAGACCCAGTACTTC
CDR3: CASSYSDSLGGETQYF

D: NA
length: 12
V: TRBV12-3/TRBV12-4
size: NA
J: TRBJ1-5
DNA: TGTGCCAGCAGTTATACGGTCCAGCCCCAGCATTTT
CDR3: CASSYTVQPQHF

D: NA
length: 13
V: TRBV12-3/TRBV12-4
size: NA
J: TRBJ1-2
DNA: TGTGCCAGCAGTTTATCGGGTAACTATGGCTACACCTTC
CDR3: CASSLSGNYGYTF

D: TRBD2
length: 18
V: TRBV7-2
size: NA
J: TRBJ2-5
DNA: TGTGCCAGCAGCATTAGTCCACGCGGGGGTAGTTTAAAAGAGACCCAGTACTTC
CDR3: CASSISPRGGSLKETQYF

D: NA
length: 15
V: TRBV6-6
size: NA
J: TRBJ2-7
DNA: TGTGCCAGTACGCCAGGGCGAGGAATTTCCTACGAGCAGTACTTC
CDR3: CASTPGRGISYEQYF

D: TRBD2
length: 13
V: TRBV5-6
size: NA
J: TRBJ2-7
DNA: TGTGCCAGCAGCTTGCGGGGGGGCTCCGAGCAGTACTTC
CDR3: CASSLRGGSEQYF

D: NA
length: 14
V: TRBV7-2
size: few
J: TRBJ2-7
DNA: TGTGCCAGCAGCTTCAGGCGGGAAGGCTACGAGCAGTACTTC
CDR3: CASSFRREGYEQYF

D: TRBD1
length: 15
V: TRBV7-9
size: NA
J: TRBJ1-4
DNA: TGTGCCAGCGTCCCGGGACAGGGCCGTAATGAAAAACTGTTTTTT
CDR3: CASVPGQGRNEKLFF

D: TRBD1
length: 16
V: TRBV7-3
size: NA
J: TRBJ2-5
DNA: TGTGCCAGCAGCTTACCTGGGACAGGGGGAGAAGAGACCCAGTACTTC
CDR3: CASSLPGTGGEETQYF

D: TRBD1
length: 14
V: TRBV10-3
size: NA
J: TRBJ2-2
DNA: TGTGCCACCGGACAGGGGGTTGCCCCCGGGGAGCTGTTTTTT
CDR3: CATGQGVAPGELFF

D: NA
length: 18
V: TRBV9
size: NA
J: TRBJ2-3
DNA: TGTGCCAGCAGCGTAAACATAGACGGCAAGACTAGCACAGATACGCAGTATTTT
CDR3: CASSVNIDGKTSTDTQYF

D: NA
length: 13
V: TRBV5-6
size: NA
J: TRBJ2-5
DNA: TGTGCCAGCAGTTACCCTAGCATAGAGACCCAGTACTTC
CDR3: CASSYPSIETQYF

D: NA
length: 16
V: TRBV7-2
size: NA
J: TRBJ1-5
DNA: TGTGCCAGCAGCTCAGATTCAGGCAGGGACAATCAGCCCCAGCATTTT
CDR3: CASSSDSGRDNQPQHF

D: TRBD1
length: 14
V: TRBV24-1
size: NA
J: TRBJ1-1
DNA: TGTGCCACCAGAGCCGGGACAGAGAACACTGAAGCTTTCTTT
CDR3: CATRAGTENTEAFF

D: TRBD2
length: 15
V: TRBV9
size: NA
J: TRBJ2-1
DNA: TGTGCCAGCAGCCGGGTGGCGGGAGGGTACAATGAGCAGTTCTTC
CDR3: CASSRVAGGYNEQFF

D: TRBD1
length: 14
V: TRBV7-3
size: NA
J: TRBJ1-2
DNA: TGTGCCAGCAGCCCCTCAGGGGGTAATGCGGGCTACACCTTC
CDR3: CASSPSGGNAGYTF

D: NA
length: 13
V: TRBV19
size: NA
J: TRBJ2-3
DNA: TGTGCCAGTAGTGTTTCTAGCACAGATACGCAGTATTTT
CDR3: CASSVSSTDTQYF

D: TRBD1
length: 14
V: TRBV4-2
size: NA
J: TRBJ1-3
DNA: TGTGCCAGCAGACCTACAGGGGATGGAAACACCATATATTTT
CDR3: CASRPTGDGNTIYF

D: NA
length: 14
V: TRBV3-1/TRBV3-2
size: NA
J: TRBJ1-2
DNA: TGTGCCAGCAGCCAAGTCGGTAACGAGAGGGGCTACACCTTC
CDR3: CASSQVGNERGYTF

D: NA
length: 15
V: TRBV4-3
size: once
J: TRBJ1-2
DNA: TGCGCCAGCAGCCAAACTCCGGGATTGGGCTATGGCTACACCTTC
CDR3: CASSQTPGLGYGYTF

D: NA
length: 14
V: TRBV5-1
size: NA
J: TRBJ1-5
DNA: TGCGCCCGAGCTTATCCGGTGAGCAATCAGCCCCAGCATTTT
CDR3: CARAYPVSNQPQHF

D: NA
length: 14
V: TRBV5-1
size: NA
J: TRBJ1-4
DNA: TGCGCCAGCAGCTTGCTATCAACTAATGAAAAACTGTTTTTT
CDR3: CASSLLSTNEKLFF

D: TRBD1
length: 14
V: TRBV18
size: NA
J: TRBJ2-7
DNA: TGTGCCAGCTCACCGCCGGGACAGCCCTACGAGCAGTACTTC
CDR3: CASSPPGQPYEQYF

D: NA
length: 15
V: TRBV19
size: NA
J: TRBJ2-5
DNA: TGTGCCAGTAGTCCGGCGGTTTTGAGGGTAGAGACCCAGTACTTC
CDR3: CASSPAVLRVETQYF

D: NA
length: 13
V: TRBV9
size: NA
J: TRBJ1-3
DNA: TGTGCCAGCAGCGCCTTATCCGGAAACACCATATATTTT
CDR3: CASSALSGNTIYF

D: NA
length: 11
V: TRBV5-3
size: NA
J: TRBJ1-3
DNA: TGTGCCAGAGCCGCCCGGGACACCATATATTTT
CDR3: CARAARDTIYF

D: TRBD2
length: 19
V: TRBV4-1
size: NA
J: TRBJ2-3
DNA: TGCGCCAGCAGCCACCCGGAATACAGCGGGAGTGGGCAGGGAGATACGCAGTATTTT
CDR3: CASSHPEYSGSGQGDTQYF

D: TRBD1
length: 17
V: TRBV7-2
size: NA
J: TRBJ1-2
DNA: TGTGCCAGCAGCTTAGGGGGGACAGGGGGAACCTCCTATGGCTACACCTTC
CDR3: CASSLGGTGGTSYGYTF

D: TRBD2
length: 17
V: TRBV11-2
size: NA
J: TRBJ2-1
DNA: TGTGCCAGCAGCTTAGAGGGGGGGACCGCCTACTACAATGAGCAGTTCTTC
CDR3: CASSLEGGTAYYNEQFF

D: TRBD1
length: 15
V: TRBV7-2
size: NA
J: TRBJ2-1
DNA: TGTGCCAGCAGCTCTAACAGGGGGCAATACAATGAGCAGTTCTTC
CDR3: CASSSNRGQYNEQFF

D: TRBD2
length: 17
V: TRBV5-1
size: NA
J: TRBJ2-2
DNA: TGCGCCAGCAGCCTAGGCCGGGGGGGCGCGAACACCGGGGAGCTGTTTTTT
CDR3: CASSLGRGGANTGELFF

D: NA
length: 15
V: TRBV6-6
size: NA
J: TRBJ1-1
DNA: TGTGCCAGCAGTTACCCTGGTGCCGGGGGCACTGAAGCTTTCTTT
CDR3: CASSYPGAGGTEAFF

D: NA
length: 15
V: TRBV30
size: NA
J: TRBJ1-2
DNA: TGTGCCTGGAGTCGACGAACACAGCCTCCCAGAGGCTACACCTTC
CDR3: CAWSRRTQPPRGYTF

D: TRBD2
length: 16
V: TRBV10-3
size: NA
J: TRBJ2-3
DNA: TGTGCCATCAGTGAGCCTAGCGGGGGGGCCTCAGATACGCAGTATTTT
CDR3: CAISEPSGGASDTQYF

D: TRBD2
length: 19
V: TRBV9
size: NA
J: TRBJ2-3
DNA: TGTGCCAGCAGCCCACTTGGTAGCGGGGGGCCCCTTAGCACAGATACGCAGTATTTT
CDR3: CASSPLGSGGPLSTDTQYF

D: NA
length: 15
V: TRBV18
size: NA
J: TRBJ2-5
DNA: TGTGCCAGCTCACGTACAGGTGTCTCCGGAGAGACCCAGTACTTC
CDR3: CASSRTGVSGETQYF

D: NA
length: 14
V: TRBV4-3
size: NA
J: TRBJ1-4
DNA: TGCGCCAGCAGCCCCGGACAGTCGGATGAAAAACTGTTTTTT
CDR3: CASSPGQSDEKLFF

D: NA
length: 12
V: TRBV12-3/TRBV12-4
size: NA
J: TRBJ1-2
DNA: TGTGCCAGCAGTTTTACCGGTATAGGCTACACCTTC
CDR3: CASSFTGIGYTF

D: NA
length: 13
V: TRBV7-2
size: NA
J: TRBJ1-5
DNA: TGTGCCAGCAGCTTGAAGTCAGATCAGCCCCAGCATTTT
CDR3: CASSLKSDQPQHF

D: NA
length: 13
V: TRBV12-3/TRBV12-4
size: NA
J: TRBJ1-1
DNA: TGTGCCAGCAGCTTCGACAGTAACACTGAAGCTTTCTTT
CDR3: CASSFDSNTEAFF

D: NA
length: 16
V: TRBV29-1
size: NA
J: TRBJ1-2
DNA: TGCAGCGTTGAAGTCGCCACATGGGGGCGGGACTATGGCTACACCTTC
CDR3: CSVEVATWGRDYGYTF

D: NA
length: 17
V: TRBV24-1
size: once
J: TRBJ2-6
DNA: TGTGCCACCAGTGATTCGGGACTGCGGACTGGGGCCAACGTCCTGACTTTC
CDR3: CATSDSGLRTGANVLTF

D: NA
length: 13
V: TRBV27
size: NA
J: TRBJ2-5
DNA: TGTGCCAGCAGTTTATTGGGAGACGGGACCCAGTACTTC
CDR3: CASSLLGDGTQYF

D: TRBD1
length: 12
V: TRBV6-6
size: NA
J: TRBJ2-5
DNA: TGTGCCAGCAGCCGGGACAGGGAGACCCAGTACTTC
CDR3: CASSRDRETQYF

D: NA
length: 12
V: TRBV24-1
size: NA
J: TRBJ1-2
DNA: TGTGCCACCAGTCCGGGGAACTATGGCTACACCTTC
CDR3: CATSPGNYGYTF

D: NA
length: 16
V: TRBV2
size: NA
J: TRBJ1-5
DNA: TGTGCCAGCAGCAGGGATAAGGGTTATAGCAATCAGCCCCAGCATTTT
CDR3: CASSRDKGYSNQPQHF

D: NA
length: 14
V: TRBV18
size: NA
J: TRBJ2-7
DNA: TGTGCCAGCTCACCACCGTCGGGGAACTACGAGCAGTACTTC
CDR3: CASSPPSGNYEQYF

D: NA
length: 16
V: TRBV10-3
size: NA
J: TRBJ1-4
DNA: TGTGCCATCAGTGACGGAGGTGGGAAGGCTAATGAAAAACTGTTTTTT
CDR3: CAISDGGGKANEKLFF

D: NA
length: 13
V: TRBV5-1
size: few
J: TRBJ2-1
DNA: TGCGCCAGCAGTCAGGGCGCTAGCGATGAGCAGTTCTTC
CDR3: CASSQGASDEQFF

D: NA
length: 15
V: TRBV6-5
size: NA
J: TRBJ1-5
DNA: TGTGCCAGCAGTAGCCTGGCGGGTGGCAATCAGCCCCAGCATTTT
CDR3: CASSSLAGGNQPQHF

D: TRBD1
length: 12
V: TRBV5-6
size: NA
J: TRBJ2-7
DNA: TGTGCCAGCACGACAGGGGTAGGGGAGCAGTACTTC
CDR3: CASTTGVGEQYF

D: NA
length: 15
V: TRBV10-2
size: NA
J: TRBJ1-2
DNA: TGCGCCAGCAGTGAGTCGCGGGGGGTGACCTATGGCTACACCTTC
CDR3: CASSESRGVTYGYTF

D: NA
length: 17
V: TRBV27
size: NA
J: TRBJ2-2
DNA: TGTGCCAGCAGTTTATCGACGGAGGGACCGAACACCGGGGAGCTGTTTTTT
CDR3: CASSLSTEGPNTGELFF

D: TRBD2
length: 16
V: TRBV11-2
size: NA
J: TRBJ2-3
DNA: TGTGCCAGCAGCTTAGGGCGGGGGGGGAGCACAGATACGCAGTATTTT
CDR3: CASSLGRGGSTDTQYF